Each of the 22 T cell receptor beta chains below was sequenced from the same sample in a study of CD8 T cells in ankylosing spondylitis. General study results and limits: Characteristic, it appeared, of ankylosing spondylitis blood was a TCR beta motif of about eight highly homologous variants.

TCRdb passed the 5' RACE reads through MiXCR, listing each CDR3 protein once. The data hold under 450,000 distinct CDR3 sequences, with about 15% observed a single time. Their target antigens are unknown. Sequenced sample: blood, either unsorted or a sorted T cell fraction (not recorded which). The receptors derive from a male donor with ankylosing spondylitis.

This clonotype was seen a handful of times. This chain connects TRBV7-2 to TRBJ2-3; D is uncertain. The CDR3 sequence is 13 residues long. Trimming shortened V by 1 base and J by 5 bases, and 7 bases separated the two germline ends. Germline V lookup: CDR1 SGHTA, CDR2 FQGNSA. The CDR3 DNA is TGTGCCAGCAGCTTAGTTTGGGGAGATACGCAGTATTTT. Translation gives CASSLVWGDTQYF.

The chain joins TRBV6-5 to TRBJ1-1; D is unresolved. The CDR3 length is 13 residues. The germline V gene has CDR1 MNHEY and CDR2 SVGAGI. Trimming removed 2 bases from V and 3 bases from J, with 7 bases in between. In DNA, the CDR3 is TGTGCCAGCAGTTACCGACGGGACACTGAAGCTTTCTTT. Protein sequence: CASSYRRDTEAFF.

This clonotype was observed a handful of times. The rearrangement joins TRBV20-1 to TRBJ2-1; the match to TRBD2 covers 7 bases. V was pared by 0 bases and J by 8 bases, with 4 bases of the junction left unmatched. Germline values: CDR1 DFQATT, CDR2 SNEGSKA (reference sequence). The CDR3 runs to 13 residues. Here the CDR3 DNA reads TGCAGTGCTAGAGAGGGAGGGGTGGATGAGCAGTTCTTC. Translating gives CSAREGGVDEQFF.

This CDR3 reads CSAASGGAGELFF. For the CDR3, the DNA is TGCAGTGCAGCCAGCGGGGGAGCCGGGGAGCTGTTTTTT. The chain joins TRBV20-1 to TRBJ2-2; 8 nucleotides line up with TRBD2. This CDR3 contains 13 residues. Germline V CDR1 and CDR2: DFQATT, SNEGSKA (reference sequence). After removal of 6 bases from V and 6 bases from J, the junction contained 6 bases not matched to a gene.

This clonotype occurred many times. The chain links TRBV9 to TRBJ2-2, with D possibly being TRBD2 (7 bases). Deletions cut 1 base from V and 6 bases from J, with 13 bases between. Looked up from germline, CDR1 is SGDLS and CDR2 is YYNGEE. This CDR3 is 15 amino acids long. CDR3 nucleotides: TGTGCCAGCAGCGTATCGGGGGGCGCCCCCGGGGAGCTGTTTTTT. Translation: CASSVSGGAPGELFF.

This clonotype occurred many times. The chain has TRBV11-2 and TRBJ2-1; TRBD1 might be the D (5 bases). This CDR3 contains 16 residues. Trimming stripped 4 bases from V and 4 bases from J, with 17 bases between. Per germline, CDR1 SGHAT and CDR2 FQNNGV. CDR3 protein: CASSYTGGRAYNEQFF. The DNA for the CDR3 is TGTGCCAGCAGCTACACAGGTGGGCGAGCATACAATGAGCAGTTCTTC.

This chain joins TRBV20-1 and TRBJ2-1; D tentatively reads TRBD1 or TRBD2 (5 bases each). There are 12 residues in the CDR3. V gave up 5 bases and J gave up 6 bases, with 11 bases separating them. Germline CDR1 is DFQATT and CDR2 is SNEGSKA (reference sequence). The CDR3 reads CSAPGRSNEQFF. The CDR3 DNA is TGCAGTGCTCCGGGGCGTTCCAATGAGCAGTTCTTC.

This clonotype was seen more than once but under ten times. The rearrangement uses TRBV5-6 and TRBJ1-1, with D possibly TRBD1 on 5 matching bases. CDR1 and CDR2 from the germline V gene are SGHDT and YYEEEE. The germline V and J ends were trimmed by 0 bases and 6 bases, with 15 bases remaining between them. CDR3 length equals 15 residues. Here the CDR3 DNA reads TGTGCCAGCAGCTTGGCCGGGGCTAACGTCGCTGAAGCTTTCTTT. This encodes CASSLAGANVAEAFF.

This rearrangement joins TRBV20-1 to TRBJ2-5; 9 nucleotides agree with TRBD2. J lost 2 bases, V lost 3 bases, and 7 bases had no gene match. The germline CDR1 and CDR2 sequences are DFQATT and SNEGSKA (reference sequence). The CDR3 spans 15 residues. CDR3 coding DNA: TGCAGTGCTAGTTGGTCTAGCGGGGTTCAAGAGACCCAGTACTTC. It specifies CSASWSSGVQETQYF.

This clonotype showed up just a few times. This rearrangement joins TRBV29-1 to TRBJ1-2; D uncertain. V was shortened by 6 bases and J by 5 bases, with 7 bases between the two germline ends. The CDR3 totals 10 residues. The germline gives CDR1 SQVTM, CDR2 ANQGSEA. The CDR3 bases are TGCAGCGTGTCGGATTATGGCTACACCTTC. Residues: CSVSDYGYTF.

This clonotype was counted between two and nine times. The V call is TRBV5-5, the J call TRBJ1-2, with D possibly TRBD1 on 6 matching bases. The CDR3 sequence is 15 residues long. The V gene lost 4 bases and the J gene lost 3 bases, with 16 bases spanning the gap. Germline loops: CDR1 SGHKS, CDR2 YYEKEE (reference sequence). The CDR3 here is CASSPGGQGHYGYTF. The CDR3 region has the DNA TGTGCCAGCAGCCCGGGTGGGCAGGGGCACTATGGCTACACCTTC.

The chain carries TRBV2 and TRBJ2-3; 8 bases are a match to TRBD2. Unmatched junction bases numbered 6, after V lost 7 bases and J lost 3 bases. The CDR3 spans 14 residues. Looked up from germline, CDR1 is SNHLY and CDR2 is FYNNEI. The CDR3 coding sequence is TGTGCCAGCAAGTGGGCGGGAGGTACAGATACGCAGTATTTT. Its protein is CASKWAGGTDTQYF.

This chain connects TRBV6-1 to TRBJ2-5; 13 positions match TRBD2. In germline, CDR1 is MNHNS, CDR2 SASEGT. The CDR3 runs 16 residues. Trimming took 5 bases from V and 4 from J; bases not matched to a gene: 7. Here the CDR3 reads CASSKVLAGGLETQYF. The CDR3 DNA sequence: TGTGCCAGCAGTAAAGTACTAGCGGGGGGGCTAGAGACCCAGTACTTC.

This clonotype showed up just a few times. CDR3 DNA: TGTGCCAGCAGTTTATCAAGGATTGGACAGGGCGGCGAGCAGTACTTC. Translated: CASSLSRIGQGGEQYF. This chain uses TRBV27 with TRBJ2-7; 8 nucleotides agree with TRBD1. CDR1 MNHEY and CDR2 SMNVEV come from the germline V gene (reference sequence). V lost 0 bases to trimming and J lost 6 bases; unmatched junction nucleotides: 10. The CDR3 loop spans 16 amino acids.

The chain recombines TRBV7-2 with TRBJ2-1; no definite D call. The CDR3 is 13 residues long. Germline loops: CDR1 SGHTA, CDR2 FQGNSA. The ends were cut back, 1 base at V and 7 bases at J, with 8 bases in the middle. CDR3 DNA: TGTGCCAGCAGCTTAGACCCTCGGAATGAGCAGTTCTTC. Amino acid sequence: CASSLDPRNEQFF. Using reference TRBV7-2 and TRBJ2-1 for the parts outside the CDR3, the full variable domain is GAGVSQSPSNKVTEKGKDVELRCDPISGHTALYWYRQSLGQGLEFLIYFQGNSAPDKSGLPSDRFSAERTGGSVSTLTIQRTQQEDSAVYLCASSLDPRNEQFFGPGTRLTVL.

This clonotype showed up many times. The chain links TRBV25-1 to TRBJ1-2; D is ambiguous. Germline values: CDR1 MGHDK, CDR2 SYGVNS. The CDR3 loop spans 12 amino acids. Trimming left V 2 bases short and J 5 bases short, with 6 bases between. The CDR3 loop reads CASSEEGYGYTF. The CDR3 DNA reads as TGTGCCAGCAGTGAAGAGGGTTATGGCTACACCTTC.

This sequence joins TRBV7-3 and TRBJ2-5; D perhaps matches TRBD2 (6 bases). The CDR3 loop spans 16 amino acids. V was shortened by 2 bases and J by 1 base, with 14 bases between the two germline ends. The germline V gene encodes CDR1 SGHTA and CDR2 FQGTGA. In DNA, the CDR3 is TGTGCCAGCAGCTTAGGTGGAGCGGGCCGCCAAGAGACCCAGTACTTC. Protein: CASSLGGAGRQETQYF.

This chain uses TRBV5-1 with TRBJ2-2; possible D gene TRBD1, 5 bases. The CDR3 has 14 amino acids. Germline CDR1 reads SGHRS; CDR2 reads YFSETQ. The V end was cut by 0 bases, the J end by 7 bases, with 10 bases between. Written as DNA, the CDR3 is TGCGCCAGCAGCTTGGAAGGGGCAAACGGGGAGCTGTTTTTT. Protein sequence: CASSLEGANGELFF. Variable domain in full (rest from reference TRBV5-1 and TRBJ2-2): KAGVTQTPRYLIKTRGQQVTLSCSPISGHRSVSWYQQTPGQGLQFLFEYFSETQRNKGNFPGRFSGRQFSNSRSEMNVSTLELGDSALYLCASSLEGANGELFFGEGSRLTVL.

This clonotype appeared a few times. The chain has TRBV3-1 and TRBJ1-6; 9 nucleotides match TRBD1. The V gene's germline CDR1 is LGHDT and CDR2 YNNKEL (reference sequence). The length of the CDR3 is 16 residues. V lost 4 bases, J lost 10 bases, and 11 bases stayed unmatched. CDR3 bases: TGTGCCAGCAGCCGACGACAGGGGGTTCGGGAGTCACCCCTCCACTTT. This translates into CASSRRQGVRESPLHF.

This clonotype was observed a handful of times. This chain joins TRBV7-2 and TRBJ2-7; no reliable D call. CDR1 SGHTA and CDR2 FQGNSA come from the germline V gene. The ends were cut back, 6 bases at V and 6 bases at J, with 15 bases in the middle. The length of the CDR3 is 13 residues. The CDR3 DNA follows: TGTGCCAGCAGTTGGAGTATTGGCCGCGAGCAGTACTTC. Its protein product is CASSWSIGREQYF.

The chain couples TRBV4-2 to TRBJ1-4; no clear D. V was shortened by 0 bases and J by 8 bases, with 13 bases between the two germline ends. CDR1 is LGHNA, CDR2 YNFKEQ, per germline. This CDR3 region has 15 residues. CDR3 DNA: TGTGCCAGCAGCCAAGATCAGAGAATCGAGGAAAAACTGTTTTTT. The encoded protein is CASSQDQRIEEKLFF.

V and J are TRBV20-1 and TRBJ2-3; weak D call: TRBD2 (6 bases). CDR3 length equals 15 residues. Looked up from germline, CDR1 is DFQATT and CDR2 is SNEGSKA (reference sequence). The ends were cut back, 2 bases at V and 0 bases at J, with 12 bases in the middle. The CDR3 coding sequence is TGCAGTGCTAGATTTCGGGGGACTAGCACAGATACGCAGTATTTT. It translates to CSARFRGTSTDTQYF.